The T cell receptor beta chain under discussion was sequenced for a study of shared clonotypes between healthy human individuals (TCRdb year 2020). Regarding the complete study: A few men and a couple of women, aged 18 to 49 years, made up the cohort. Libraries were prepared and TCR repertoires were sequenced by different laboratories using diverse techniques, in order to increase sequencing depth and limit assay-specific biases. The study deeply sequenced blood TCR repertoires of several healthy adults to estimate repertoire size and the extent of clonotype sharing between individuals. For each donor, CD4 naive and CD4 memory were each given three plates, CD8 naive was given two plates, and CD8 memory was given one plate. Per donor, leukapheresis produced somewhere between about 0.94 and 8.9 billion PBMCs. Here is what the overall study found, with its caveats: Compared with non-shared clonotypes, the clonotypes found in all four sorted-subset donors had higher generation probabilities. Because the study included a small number of donors, the genetic and exposure-history diversity represented was limited. About 5% of naive CD4, roughly 3.6% of naive CD8, about 2.4% of memory CD4, and over 0.35% of memory CD8 clonotypes were shared across several donors. Sampling was limited to blood, and TCR repertoires in tissue likely differ from TCR repertoires in blood. Estimated clonotype richness was generally larger for naive than for memory subsets. Even with the large sequencing depth, rarefaction of the sorted-subset datasets indicated that sequencing was incomplete. Based on pairwise subsampling, the degree of clonotype sharing among donors was expected to be affected by sequencing depth.

There are 14 amino acids in the CDR3, from cysteine to phenylalanine inclusive. Only the CDR3 DNA stays, 42 bases, in frame from base 1. Sequences SGHTA (CDR1) and FQGNSA (CDR2) are obtained from the germline V gene. V ends up 3 bases short and J 8 bases short, with an unmatched junction base count of 6. Using the deep immunoSEQ assay, multiplex PCR amplified TCR CDR3 regions from genomic DNA. Extracted genomic DNA from each cell subset was spread evenly across all wells of several immunoSEQ 96-well plates, with each plate serving as a replicate. For sorted subsets, each replicate PCR was loaded with roughly 200 ng genomic DNA, equivalent to some 27,000 T cell genomes. The purified libraries were quantified using a Qubit 3.0 fluorometer, sized with a Bioanalyzer 2100, and then quantified again using the KAPA Library Quantification kit. A separate single-read 150-cycle Illumina NextSeq 550 flow cell was used to sequence each immunoSEQ 96-well plate. The paper's processing steps were these. Because the immunoSEQ output included only junctional sequences and no quality scores, the filtering could not be the same as the filtering used for full-length reads. Sequences were annotated with PyIR, a Python wrapper for IgBLAST v1.9, and V/J genes and CDR3 were assigned using IMGT germline references. Reads were removed for weak V/J assignments (E-value above 1e-6), missing CDR3, stop codons, out-of-frame junctions, or ambiguous translated residues. V3J clonotypes were defined by identical inferred V gene, J gene, and CDR3 amino acid sequence. Percentage overlap between repertoires was calculated by dividing the number of shared unique clonotypes by the size of the smaller repertoire. Richness of each repertoire was evaluated using RTK rarefaction, the Chao1 estimator, and Recon v2.1 estimates of unobserved clonotypes. Generation probabilities were computed with OLGA for all TCRbeta clonotypes obtained by the gDNA method from a handful of donors. The table was pulled from immuneACCESS by TCRdb, which kept in-frame rearrangements only. Such tables lose some clones; where checked, under half of the loss comes from unresolved V genes, and the rest has no known cause. V and J calls and clone size are those listed in that table; D and trimming were worked out from the DNA. The sample table records approximately 500,000 clones; 90% to 97% of these occur just once. 0.055% to 0.075% of the sample is in the top ten clones.

Donors were healthy HIV-negative adults with no recently reported acute infections or vaccinations. Every donor was a Caucasian adult living in Nashville, Tennessee, USA. Magnetic negative selection was used to enrich CD4+ T cells, after which naive cells were positively selected on CD45RA and the negative fraction became the memory subset. Blood was obtained by leukapheresis, after which PBMCs were separated by Ficoll-Histopaque density gradient centrifugation and cryopreserved in liquid nitrogen vapor phase. Analytical flow cytometry was used to check the purity and quantity of every magnetically sorted T cell population. Each sorted fraction had its genomic DNA isolated and then quantified by UV absorbance on a Nanodrop 2000c. A word on this clone: There is no known antigen for this receptor. No per-base quality is available; no much larger clone lies one base away.

Sample: naive CD4+ T cells sorted from blood. According to the study, the label for this sample's cell subset or site signals: CD45RA+ positively selected. The chain joins TRBV7-2 to TRBJ1-4, and TRBD1 aligns with 7 junction nucleotides. The receptor was derived from a woman in her thirties in good health. The bases read TGTGCCAGCAGCTTCTCCGGGACAGTGGAAAAACTGTTTTTT. Its protein reads: CASSFSGTVEKLFF.